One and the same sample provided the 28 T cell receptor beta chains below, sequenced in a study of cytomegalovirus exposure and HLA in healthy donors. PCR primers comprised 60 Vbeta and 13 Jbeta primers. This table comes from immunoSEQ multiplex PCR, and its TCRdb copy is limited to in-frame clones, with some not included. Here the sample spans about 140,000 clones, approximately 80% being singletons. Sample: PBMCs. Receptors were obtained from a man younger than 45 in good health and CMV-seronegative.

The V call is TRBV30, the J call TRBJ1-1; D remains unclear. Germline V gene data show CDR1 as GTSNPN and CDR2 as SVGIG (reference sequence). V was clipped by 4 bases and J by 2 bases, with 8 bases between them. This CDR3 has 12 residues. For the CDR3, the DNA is TGTGCCTGGACCCCACATAACACTGAAGCTTTCTTT. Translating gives CAWTPHNTEAFF.

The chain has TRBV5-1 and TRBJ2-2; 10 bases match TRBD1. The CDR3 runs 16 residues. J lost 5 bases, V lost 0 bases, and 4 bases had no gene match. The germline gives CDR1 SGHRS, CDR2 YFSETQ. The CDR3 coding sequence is TGCGCCAGCAGCTTGGTGGCGGGACAGGGGACCGGGGAGCTGTTTTTT. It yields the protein CASSLVAGQGTGELFF.

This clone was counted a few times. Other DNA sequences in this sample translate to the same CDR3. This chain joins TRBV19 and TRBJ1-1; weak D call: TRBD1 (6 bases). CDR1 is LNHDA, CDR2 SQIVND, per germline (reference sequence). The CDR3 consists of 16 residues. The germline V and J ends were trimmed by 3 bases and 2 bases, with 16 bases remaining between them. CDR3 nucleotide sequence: TGTGCCAGTAGTATGAGCCCCGGACAGACCAACACTGAAGCTTTCTTT. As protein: CASSMSPGQTNTEAFF.

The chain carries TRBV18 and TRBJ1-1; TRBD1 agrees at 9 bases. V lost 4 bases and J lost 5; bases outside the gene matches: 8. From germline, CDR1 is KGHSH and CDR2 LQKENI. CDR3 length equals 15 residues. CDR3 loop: CASSLGTGSSTEAFF. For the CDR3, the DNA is TGTGCCAGCTCACTAGGGACAGGGAGTAGTACTGAAGCTTTCTTT.

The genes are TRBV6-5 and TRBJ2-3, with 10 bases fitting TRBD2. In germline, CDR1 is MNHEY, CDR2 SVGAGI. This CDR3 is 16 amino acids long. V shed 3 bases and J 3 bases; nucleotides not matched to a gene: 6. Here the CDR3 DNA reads TGTGCCAGCAGTTATTCTAGCGGGAGTGGGACAGATACGCAGTATTTT. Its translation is CASSYSSGSGTDTQYF.

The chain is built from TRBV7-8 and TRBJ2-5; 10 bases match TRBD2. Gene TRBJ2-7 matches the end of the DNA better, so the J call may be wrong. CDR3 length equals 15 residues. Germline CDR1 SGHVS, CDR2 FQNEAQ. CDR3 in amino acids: CASSHHLAGVNEQYF. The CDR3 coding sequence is TGTGCCAGCAGCCATCATCTAGCGGGAGTTAACGAGCAGTACTTC.

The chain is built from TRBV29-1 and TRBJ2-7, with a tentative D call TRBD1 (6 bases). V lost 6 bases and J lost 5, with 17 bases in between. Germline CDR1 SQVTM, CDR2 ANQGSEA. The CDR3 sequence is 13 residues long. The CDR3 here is CSVPGVDSHEQYF. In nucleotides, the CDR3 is TGCAGCGTCCCAGGCGTGGACAGCCACGAGCAGTACTTC.

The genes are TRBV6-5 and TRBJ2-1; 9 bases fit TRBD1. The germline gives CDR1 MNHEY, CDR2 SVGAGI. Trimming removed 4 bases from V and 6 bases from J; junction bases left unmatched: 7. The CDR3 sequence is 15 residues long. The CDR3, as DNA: TGTGCCAGCAGTTCCGGGGGACAGGGAAGCAATGAGCAGTTCTTC. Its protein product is CASSSGGQGSNEQFF.

The CDR3 nucleotides are TGTGCCAGCAGCTTGGAAACATTCGATGAGCAGTTCTTC. This translates into CASSLETFDEQFF. The chain uses TRBV5-4 and TRBJ2-1; D remains unclear. In germline, CDR1 is SGHNT, CDR2 YYREEE (reference sequence). V lost 0 bases, J lost 8 bases, and 9 bases lay in between. This CDR3 is 13 amino acids long.

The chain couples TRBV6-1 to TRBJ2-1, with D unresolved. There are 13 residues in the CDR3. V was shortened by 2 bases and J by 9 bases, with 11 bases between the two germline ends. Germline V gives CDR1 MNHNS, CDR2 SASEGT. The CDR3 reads CASSEIRSSEQFF. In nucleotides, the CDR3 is TGTGCCAGCAGTGAAATCAGGTCCTCTGAGCAGTTCTTC.

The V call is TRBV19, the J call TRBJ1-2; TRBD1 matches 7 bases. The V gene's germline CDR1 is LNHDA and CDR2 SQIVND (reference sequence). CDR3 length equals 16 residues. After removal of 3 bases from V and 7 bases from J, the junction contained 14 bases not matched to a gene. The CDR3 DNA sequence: TGTGCCAGTAGTATGCAGGGACAGAGACTGGGGTCTGGCTACACCTTC. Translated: CASSMQGQRLGSGYTF.

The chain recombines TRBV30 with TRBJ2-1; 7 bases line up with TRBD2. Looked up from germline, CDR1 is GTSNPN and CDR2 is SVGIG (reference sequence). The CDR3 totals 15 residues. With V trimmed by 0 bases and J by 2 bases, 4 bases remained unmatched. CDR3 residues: CAWSVLGTTYNEQFF. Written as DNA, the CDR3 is TGTGCCTGGAGTGTACTCGGGACTACCTACAATGAGCAGTTCTTC.

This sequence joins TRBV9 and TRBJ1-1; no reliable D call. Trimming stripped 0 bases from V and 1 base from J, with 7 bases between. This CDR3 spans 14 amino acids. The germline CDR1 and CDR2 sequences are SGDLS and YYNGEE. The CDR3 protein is CASSVVSGNTEAFF. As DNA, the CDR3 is TGTGCCAGCAGCGTAGTGTCAGGGAACACTGAAGCTTTCTTT.

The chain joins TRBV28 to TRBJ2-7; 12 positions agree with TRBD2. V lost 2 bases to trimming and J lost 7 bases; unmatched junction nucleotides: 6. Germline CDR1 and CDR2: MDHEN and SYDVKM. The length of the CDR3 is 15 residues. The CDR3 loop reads CASSLPTSGGGEQYF. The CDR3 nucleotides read TGTGCCAGCAGTTTACCGACTAGCGGGGGAGGGGAGCAGTACTTC.

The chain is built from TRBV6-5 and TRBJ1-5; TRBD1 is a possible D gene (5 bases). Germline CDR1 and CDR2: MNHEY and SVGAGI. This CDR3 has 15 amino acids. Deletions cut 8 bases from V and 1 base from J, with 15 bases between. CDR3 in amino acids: CASGEGLGSNQPQHF. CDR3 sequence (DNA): TGTGCCAGCGGGGAGGGACTGGGGAGCAATCAGCCCCAGCATTTT.

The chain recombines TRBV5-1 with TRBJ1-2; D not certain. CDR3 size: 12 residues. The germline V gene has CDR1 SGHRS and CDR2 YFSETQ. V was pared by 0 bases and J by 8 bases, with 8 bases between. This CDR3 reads CASSLANGGYTF. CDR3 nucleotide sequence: TGCGCCAGCAGCTTGGCCAACGGGGGCTACACCTTC.

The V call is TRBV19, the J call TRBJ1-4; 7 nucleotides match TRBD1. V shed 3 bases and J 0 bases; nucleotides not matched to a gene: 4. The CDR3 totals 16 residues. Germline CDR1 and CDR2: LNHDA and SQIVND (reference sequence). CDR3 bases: TGTGCCAGTAGTATTGGGGACAGTGCAACTAATGAAAAACTGTTTTTT. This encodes CASSIGDSATNEKLFF.

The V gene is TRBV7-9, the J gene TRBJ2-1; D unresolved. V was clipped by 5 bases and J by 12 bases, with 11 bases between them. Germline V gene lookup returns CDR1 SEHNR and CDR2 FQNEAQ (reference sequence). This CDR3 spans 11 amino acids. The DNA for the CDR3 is TGTGCCAGCAGCCTCACCGAGCTGCAGTTCTTC. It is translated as CASSLTELQFF.

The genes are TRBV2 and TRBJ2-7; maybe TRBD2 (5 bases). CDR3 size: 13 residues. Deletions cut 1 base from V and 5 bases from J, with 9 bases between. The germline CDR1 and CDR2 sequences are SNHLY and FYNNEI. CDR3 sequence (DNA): TGTGCCAGCAGTGAAGGTCTAGCTCACGAGCAGTACTTC. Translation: CASSEGLAHEQYF.

This chain's CDR3 is CSVAADTQYF. The CDR3 coding sequence is TGCAGTGTAGCAGCAGATACGCAGTATTTT. V gene TRBV20-1 combines with J gene TRBJ2-3; D gene uncertain. V lost 7 bases and J lost 4, with 6 bases in between. This CDR3 comprises 10 residues. CDR1 is DFQATT, CDR2 SNEGSKA, per germline (reference sequence).

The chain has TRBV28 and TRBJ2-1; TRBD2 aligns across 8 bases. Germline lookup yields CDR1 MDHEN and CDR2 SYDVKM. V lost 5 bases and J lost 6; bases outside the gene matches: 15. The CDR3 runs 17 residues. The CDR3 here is CASSDRGLREGGNEQFF. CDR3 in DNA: TGTGCCAGCAGTGATAGGGGTTTACGGGAGGGGGGCAATGAGCAGTTCTTC.

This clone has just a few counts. In nucleotides, the CDR3 is TGTGCCAGCACCTACGTACTAGGGACAGTCACTGAAGCTTTCTTT. It yields the protein CASTYVLGTVTEAFF. V is TRBV6-5 and J is TRBJ1-1; 7 nucleotides agree with TRBD1. The CDR3 has 15 residues. Losses at the gene ends were 7 bases for V and 4 bases for J; bases not matched to a gene: 12. Germline V gene sequence: CDR1 MNHEY, CDR2 SVGAGI.

CDR3 nucleotides: TGTGCCAGCAGCTTAGATTTGTCCAGGGGGCTCTCCGGGGAGCTGTTTTTT. Protein sequence: CASSLDLSRGLSGELFF. This chain connects TRBV11-3 to TRBJ2-2; 8 nucleotides align to TRBD1. Germline CDR1 SGHNT, CDR2 YENEEA. J was trimmed by 6 bases and V by 0 bases; bases with no gene match: 9. The CDR3 contains 17 residues.

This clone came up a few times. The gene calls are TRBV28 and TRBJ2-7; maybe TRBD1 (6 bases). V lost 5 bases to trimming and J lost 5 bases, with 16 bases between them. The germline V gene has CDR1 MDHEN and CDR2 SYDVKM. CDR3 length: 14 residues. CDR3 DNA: TGTGCCAGCAGTCTCTCAGGGGTTAACCACGAGCAGTACTTC. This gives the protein CASSLSGVNHEQYF.

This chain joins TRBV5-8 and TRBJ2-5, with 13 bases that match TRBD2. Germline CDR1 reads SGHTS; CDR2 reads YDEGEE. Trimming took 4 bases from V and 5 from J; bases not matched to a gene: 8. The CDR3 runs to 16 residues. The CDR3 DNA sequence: TGTGCCAGCAGCATGGGGACTAGCGGGACAAGGGAGACCCAGTACTTC. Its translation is CASSMGTSGTRETQYF.

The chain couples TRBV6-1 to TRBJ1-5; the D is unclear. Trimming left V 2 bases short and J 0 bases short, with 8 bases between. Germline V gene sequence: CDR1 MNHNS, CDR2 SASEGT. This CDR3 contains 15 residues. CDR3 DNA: TGTGCCAGCAGTGAAATCGACTATAGCAATCAGCCCCAGCATTTT. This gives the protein CASSEIDYSNQPQHF.

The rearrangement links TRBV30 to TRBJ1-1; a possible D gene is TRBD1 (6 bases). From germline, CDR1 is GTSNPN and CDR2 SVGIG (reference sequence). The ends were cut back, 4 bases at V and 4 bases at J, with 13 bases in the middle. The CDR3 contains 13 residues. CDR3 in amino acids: CAWMRWGPTEAFF. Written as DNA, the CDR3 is TGTGCCTGGATGAGATGGGGGCCCACTGAAGCTTTCTTT.

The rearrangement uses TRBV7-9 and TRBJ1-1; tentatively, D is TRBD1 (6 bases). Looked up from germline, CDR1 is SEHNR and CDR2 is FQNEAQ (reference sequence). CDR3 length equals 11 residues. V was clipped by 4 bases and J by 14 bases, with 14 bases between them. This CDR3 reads CASSSRTVWFF. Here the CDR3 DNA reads TGTGCCAGCAGCTCCCGGACAGTGTGGTTCTTT. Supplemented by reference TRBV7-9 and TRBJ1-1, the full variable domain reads DTGVSQNPRHKITKRGQNVTFRCDPISEHNRLYWYRQTLGQGPEFLTYFQNEAQLEKSRLLSDRFSAERPKGSFSTLEIQRTEQGDSAMYLCASSSRTVWFFGQGTRLTVV.